One and the same sample provided the 25 T cell receptor beta chains below, sequenced in a study of cytomegalovirus exposure and HLA in healthy donors. Primers for the PCR totalled 60 Vbeta and 13 Jbeta. Libraries were prepared by immunoSEQ multiplex PCR; TCRdb keeps only in-frame clonotypes and omits some of them. This sample contains about 62,000 clones. The sample comprised PBMCs. The origin of the receptors is a man aged 30 to 45 in good health and CMV-seropositive.

The chain combines TRBV7-6 with TRBJ2-5, with D possibly matching TRBD2 (6 bases). Trimming took off 1 base at V and 2 bases at J, with 11 bases between the two ends. This CDR3 region has 15 residues. In germline, CDR1 is SGHVS, CDR2 FNYEAQ. The CDR3 loop is CASSLVAGTQETQYF. The CDR3 DNA sequence: TGTGCCAGCAGCTTAGTGGCGGGAACTCAAGAGACCCAGTACTTC.

Worth noting for this clone: The sample carries other DNA sequences with the same CDR3. This chain links TRBV7-3 with TRBJ2-7, with no clear D. The CDR3 is made up of 14 amino acids. CDR1 is SGHTA and CDR2 is FQGTGA in the germline V gene. Between the trimmed V and J ends, which lost 2 bases and 5 bases, there was a span of 13 bases. The CDR3 DNA is TGTGCCAGCAGCTTATCCCACGAGGTAGACGAGCAGTACTTC. Amino acid sequence: CASSLSHEVDEQYF.

The genes are TRBV19 and TRBJ2-1, with D possibly being TRBD2 (7 bases). This CDR3 spans 12 amino acids. Germline CDR1 LNHDA, CDR2 SQIVND (reference sequence). V was cut by 5 bases and J by 10 bases, with 12 bases left in between. The CDR3 is CASSPGGREQFF. The DNA of the CDR3 is TGTGCCAGTAGTCCCGGGGGGCGGGAGCAGTTCTTC.

J is TRBJ2-7 and V is TRBV30; D is possibly TRBD1 (5 bases). The CDR3 is 13 amino acids. Trimming cost V 1 base and J 0 bases, with 7 bases left between them. Germline V gene sequence: CDR1 GTSNPN, CDR2 SVGIG (reference sequence). The CDR3 region has the DNA TGTGCCTGGAGTGAGGACAACTCCTACGAGCAGTACTTC. As protein: CAWSEDNSYEQYF. Supplemented by reference TRBV30 and TRBJ2-7, the full variable domain reads SQTIHQWPATLVQPVGSPLSLECTVEGTSNPNLYWYRQAAGRGLQLLFYSVGIGQISSEVPQNLSASRPQDRQFILSSKKLLLSDSGFYLCAWSEDNSYEQYFGPGTRLTVT.

CDR3 nucleotide sequence: TGTGCCAGCAGCTTAGAGGGCAGGGTTTCGGACGAGCAGTACTTC. This sequence encodes CASSLEGRVSDEQYF. The chain links TRBV11-1 to TRBJ2-7, with a weak D call TRBD1 (5 bases). The CDR3 sequence is 15 residues long. Germline V gene sequence: CDR1 SGHAT, CDR2 FQDESV (reference sequence). Trimming pared 1 base from V and 5 bases from J, leaving 15 bases between. Combining the CDR3 with reference TRBV11-1 and TRBJ2-7 gives the whole variable domain EAEVAQSPRYKITEKSQAVAFWCDPISGHATLYWYRQILGQGPELLVQFQDESVVDDSQLPKDRFSAERLKGVDSTLKIQPAELGDSAMYLCASSLEGRVSDEQYFGPGTRLTVT.

About this clone itself: This sample includes further DNA sequences coding for the same CDR3. The chain combines TRBV30 with TRBJ1-2; D gene ambiguous. The germline gives CDR1 GTSNPN, CDR2 SVGIG (reference sequence). Deletions cut 1 base from V and 4 bases from J, with 4 bases between. This CDR3 has 11 amino acids. The CDR3 DNA is TGTGCCTGGAGTGCCGGCTATGGCTACACCTTC. The encoded protein is CAWSAGYGYTF. Based on the CDR3 plus reference TRBV30 and TRBJ1-2, the full variable domain is SQTIHQWPATLVQPVGSPLSLECTVEGTSNPNLYWYRQAAGRGLQLLFYSVGIGQISSEVPQNLSASRPQDRQFILSSKKLLLSDSGFYLCAWSAGYGYTFGSGTRLTVV.

The chain is built from TRBV19 and TRBJ2-7; the match to TRBD2 covers 12 bases. The germline gives CDR1 LNHDA, CDR2 SQIVND (reference sequence). The CDR3 has 15 residues. Trimming took 4 bases from V and 1 from J; bases not matched to a gene: 2. The CDR3 coding sequence is TGTGCCAGTAGTAGGACTAGCGGGAAGTCCTACGAGCAGTACTTC. It codes for CASSRTSGKSYEQYF.

This CDR3 reads CASSFSGGVHDEQFF. In nucleotides, the CDR3 is TGTGCCAGCAGCTTTAGCGGGGGGGTTCACGATGAGCAGTTCTTC. The chain carries TRBV5-6 and TRBJ2-1, with 11 nucleotides matching TRBD2. Germline V CDR1 and CDR2: SGHDT, YYEEEE. After removal of 2 bases from V and 8 bases from J, the junction contained 6 bases not matched to a gene. The length of the CDR3 is 15 residues.

The V and J genes are TRBV5-1 and TRBJ1-2; 7 bases agree with TRBD1. Germline V gives CDR1 SGHRS, CDR2 YFSETQ. This CDR3 has 14 residues. V gave up 1 base and J gave up 6 bases; unmatched junction bases: 6. The CDR3 DNA reads as TGCGCCAGCAGCTTGCGACAGGGAGTCGATGGCTACACCTTC. It encodes CASSLRQGVDGYTF.

The chain has TRBV25-1 and TRBJ2-7, with 7 bases identical to TRBD2. CDR1 and CDR2 from the germline V gene are MGHDK and SYGVNS. V gave up 6 bases and J gave up 2 bases; unmatched junction bases: 1. The CDR3 totals 12 residues. As DNA, the CDR3 is TGTGCCAGCAGGCGGGAGCCCTACGAGCAGTACTTC. Encoded protein: CASRREPYEQYF.

The J gene is TRBJ1-1, the V gene TRBV4-2; 7 nucleotides align to TRBD1. CDR3 length: 14 amino acids. Germline CDR1 is LGHNA and CDR2 is YNFKEQ. J was trimmed by 6 bases and V by 3 bases; bases with no gene match: 7. In nucleotides, the CDR3 is TGTGCCAGCAGCCAGGAGACAGGGAGTCCTGAAGCTTTCTTT. It encodes CASSQETGSPEAFF.

The chain joins TRBV6-5 to TRBJ1-1; TRBD1 is a possible D gene (6 bases). The CDR3 length is 14 residues. Germline V gene sequence: CDR1 MNHEY, CDR2 SVGAGI. V was cut by 4 bases and J by 4 bases, with 13 bases left in between. This chain's CDR3 is CASSSYREGTEAFF. For the CDR3, the DNA is TGTGCCAGCAGTTCCTACAGGGAGGGCACTGAAGCTTTCTTT.

The genes are TRBV5-6 and TRBJ1-2; 9 bases align to TRBD1. Germline V gives CDR1 SGHDT, CDR2 YYEEEE. The CDR3 is 16 residues long. Trimming removed 4 bases from V and 5 bases from J; junction bases left unmatched: 12. The DNA for the CDR3 is TGTGCCAGCAGCCCGCCTCCGGGACAGGGAATATATGGCTACACCTTC. It yields the protein CASSPPPGQGIYGYTF.

The gene calls are TRBV6-1 and TRBJ1-6; 9 nucleotides agree with TRBD1. Germline lookup yields CDR1 MNHNS and CDR2 SASEGT. V was clipped by 6 bases and J by 15 bases; unmatched bases: 9. The CDR3 loop spans 13 amino acids. The CDR3 region is CASRIPGQGRLHF. The CDR3 DNA is TGTGCCAGCAGAATTCCGGGACAGGGCCGCCTCCACTTT.

The CDR3 bases are TGTGCCAGCAGCTTGGCGCCCCCCAGCAGGGCGTTCACTCAGCCCCAGCATTTT. This translates into CASSLAPPSRAFTQPQHF. V is TRBV5-8 and J is TRBJ1-5, with D perhaps matching TRBD1 (5 bases). V was trimmed by 0 bases and J by 6 bases, leaving 22 bases between them. Germline V gene data show CDR1 as SGHTS and CDR2 as YDEGEE. The CDR3 is 18 residues long.

The chain is built from TRBV30 and TRBJ2-7; 7 nucleotides line up with TRBD1. V dropped 0 bases and J dropped 3; count of bases not matched to a gene: 23. CDR3 length: 20 residues. Germline lookup yields CDR1 GTSNPN and CDR2 SVGIG (reference sequence). CDR3 nucleotide sequence: TGTGCCTGGAGTGTATCCCGCGAAACGATTGGACAGGATGCATTCTACGAGCAGTACTTC. It specifies CAWSVSRETIGQDAFYEQYF.

The CDR3 region is CASSAPAGDKNEKLFF. The CDR3 DNA reads as TGTGCCAGCTCGGCCCCCGCGGGGGATAAAAATGAAAAACTGTTTTTT. The rearrangement joins TRBV6-4 to TRBJ1-4; weak D call: TRBD1 (5 bases). The CDR3 covers 16 residues. Trimming took 8 bases from V and 5 from J, leaving 21 bases between them. Germline values: CDR1 MRHNA, CDR2 SNTAGT.

The chain joins TRBV18 to TRBJ1-3; 9 bases are shared with TRBD1. Germline V CDR1 and CDR2: KGHSH, LQKENI. Trimming took 3 bases from V and 0 from J; bases not matched to a gene: 6. The CDR3 extends over 17 amino acids. The CDR3 coding sequence is TGTGCCAGCTCACCCGGACAGGGGATGAGCTCTGGAAACACCATATATTTT. Translated, it gives CASSPGQGMSSGNTIYF. Complete variable domain (other parts from reference TRBV18 and TRBJ1-3): NAGVMQNPRHLVRRRGQEARLRCSPMKGHSHVYWYRQLPEEGLKFMVYLQKENIIDESGMPKERFSAEFPKEGPSILRIQQVVRGDSAAYFCASSPGQGMSSGNTIYFGEGSWLTVV.

The genes are TRBV13 and TRBJ1-2; D may be TRBD1 (5 bases). Deletions cut 3 bases from V and 2 bases from J, with 19 bases between. The CDR3 sequence is 17 residues long. The germline gives CDR1 PRHDT, CDR2 FYEKMQ (reference sequence). The CDR3 here is CASSLDGGAAENYGYTF. The CDR3 nucleotides are TGTGCCAGCAGCTTGGATGGTGGGGCGGCGGAGAACTATGGCTACACCTTC.

This chain's CDR3 is CASSQTGGAADTQYF. CDR3 sequence (DNA): TGTGCCAGCAGTCAAACAGGGGGCGCGGCAGATACGCAGTATTTT. The rearrangement joins TRBV6-5 to TRBJ2-3; 9 bases agree with TRBD1. Germline V lookup: CDR1 MNHEY, CDR2 SVGAGI. The V segment lost 5 bases and the J segment 4 bases; nucleotides outside the gene matches: 7. The CDR3 length is 15 residues.

The rearrangement joins TRBV30 to TRBJ1-6; weak D call: TRBD1 (5 bases). The V end lost 4 bases, the J end lost 2 bases, and 12 bases lay between the germline ends. CDR1 and CDR2 (germline): GTSNPN, SVGIG (reference sequence). The CDR3 runs 15 residues. CDR3 sequence reads: CAWIRDSAYNSPLHF. CDR3 DNA sequence: TGTGCCTGGATCCGGGACTCAGCCTATAATTCACCCCTCCACTTT. Using reference TRBV30 and TRBJ1-6 for the parts outside the CDR3, the full variable domain is SQTIHQWPATLVQPVGSPLSLECTVEGTSNPNLYWYRQAAGRGLQLLFYSVGIGQISSEVPQNLSASRPQDRQFILSSKKLLLSDSGFYLCAWIRDSAYNSPLHFGNGTRLTVT.

The gene calls are TRBV6-5 and TRBJ1-2, with D uncertain. V dropped 1 base and J dropped 4 bases, with 16 bases sitting between them. Germline CDR1 is MNHEY and CDR2 is SVGAGI. The CDR3 is 16 residues long. The chain's CDR3 is CASSYLWLSDFYGYTF. The CDR3 DNA is TGTGCCAGCAGTTACTTATGGCTCTCCGACTTCTATGGCTACACCTTC.

The chain joins TRBV19 to TRBJ2-5; 8 bases are a match to TRBD2. The CDR3 has 15 amino acids. V lost 8 bases to trimming and J lost 1 base; unmatched junction nucleotides: 9. The V gene's germline CDR1 is LNHDA and CDR2 SQIVND (reference sequence). The CDR3 bases are TGTGCCAGTGGGGGGGTAGCGGGGCTCCAAGAGACCCAGTACTTC. This translates into CASGGVAGLQETQYF. Looking up the rest from reference TRBV19 and TRBJ2-5 gives the full variable domain: DGGITQSPKYLFRKEGQNVTLSCEQNLNHDAMYWYRQDPGQGLRLIYYSQIVNDFQKGDIAEGYSVSREKKESFPLTVTSAQKNPTAFYLCASGGVAGLQETQYFGPGTRLLVL.

The J gene is TRBJ1-2, the V gene TRBV4-2; D is uncertain. The CDR3 runs 16 residues. CDR1 and CDR2 from the germline V gene are LGHNA and YNFKEQ. V lost 4 bases and J lost 0, with 15 bases in between. CDR3 loop: CASSPVVRQTNYGYTF. CDR3 sequence (DNA): TGTGCCAGCAGCCCGGTCGTCAGACAAACTAACTATGGCTACACCTTC.

The rearrangement links TRBV29-1 to TRBJ2-1; maybe TRBD1 (6 bases). The CDR3 consists of 14 residues. The germline CDR1 and CDR2 sequences are SQVTM and ANQGSEA. V was cut by 6 bases and J by 1 base, with 13 bases left in between. The CDR3 bases are TGCAGCGTAGCCAGGGGCGGGTCCTACAATGAGCAGTTCTTC. It specifies CSVARGGSYNEQFF.